This T cell receptor (beta chain) was sequenced in a study of OX40 agonist ivuxolimab in advanced cancers. As for the study in general: Administration of intravenous ivuxolimab to patients occurred every 2 weeks at 0.01 to 10 mg/kg. Previous treatment with anti-PD-1, anti-PD-L1 or anti-CTLA-4 therapy was allowed; less than 45% had received some. Partial responses were achieved by three patients, of whom one had hepatocellular carcinoma and two had cutaneous melanoma. The study's findings and limits: Researchers did not determine the expanded peripheral T cells' antigen specificity.

In the case of this clone: Its antigen is unidentified.

TCRdb's copy holds only in-frame clones and misses some; the assay was immunoSEQ multiplex PCR. The table includes roughly 100,000 clones, around 94% detected once. There are 12 residues in the CDR3. Trimming shortened V by 11 bases and J by 4 bases, and 13 bases separated the two germline ends. Germline CDR1 reads ENHRY; CDR2 reads SYGVKD. This material consisted of CD4+ or CD8+ T cells sorted from blood, taken in a trial of the OX40 agonist ivuxolimab. This sequence originates from an adult with an advanced solid tumor such as melanoma, head and neck, liver or kidney cancer. The V call is TRBV10-3, the J call TRBJ2-3, with unresolved D. The CDR3 spells CAARGESDTQYF. The CDR3 DNA reads as TGTGCCGCCCGAGGAGAGTCAGATACGCAGTATTTT.